The present entry profiles one T cell receptor beta chain with its context. Sequenced by immunoSEQ multiplex PCR; TCRdb stores in-frame clones only, minus some. The sample consists of about 73,000 clones, roughly 89% of them appearing once. These data belong to a study of blood T cell repertoires in COVID-19. Study overall: The analysed material was cDNA or gDNA that came from T cells, B-cell-depleted T cells, or PBMCs.

Trimming took 1 base from V and 2 from J; bases not matched to a gene: 3. The CDR3 extends over 15 amino acids. Germline lookup yields CDR1 SGHKS and CDR2 YYEKEE (reference sequence). This receptor was obtained from a man older than 75 with acute or convalescent COVID-19. Material for sequencing was peripheral blood. This chain uses TRBV5-5 with TRBJ1-3; 7 bases align to TRBD1. The CDR3 sequence: CASSLRGPAGNTIYF. The CDR3 coding sequence is TGTGCCAGCAGCTTGAGGGGGCCAGCTGGAAACACCATATATTTT. The full variable domain, completed using reference TRBV5-5 and TRBJ1-3, is DAGVTQSPTHLIKTRGQQVTLRCSPISGHKSVSWYQQVLGQGPQFIFQYYEKEERGRGNFPDRFSARQFPNYSSELNVNALLLGDSALYLCASSLRGPAGNTIYFGEGSWLTVV.